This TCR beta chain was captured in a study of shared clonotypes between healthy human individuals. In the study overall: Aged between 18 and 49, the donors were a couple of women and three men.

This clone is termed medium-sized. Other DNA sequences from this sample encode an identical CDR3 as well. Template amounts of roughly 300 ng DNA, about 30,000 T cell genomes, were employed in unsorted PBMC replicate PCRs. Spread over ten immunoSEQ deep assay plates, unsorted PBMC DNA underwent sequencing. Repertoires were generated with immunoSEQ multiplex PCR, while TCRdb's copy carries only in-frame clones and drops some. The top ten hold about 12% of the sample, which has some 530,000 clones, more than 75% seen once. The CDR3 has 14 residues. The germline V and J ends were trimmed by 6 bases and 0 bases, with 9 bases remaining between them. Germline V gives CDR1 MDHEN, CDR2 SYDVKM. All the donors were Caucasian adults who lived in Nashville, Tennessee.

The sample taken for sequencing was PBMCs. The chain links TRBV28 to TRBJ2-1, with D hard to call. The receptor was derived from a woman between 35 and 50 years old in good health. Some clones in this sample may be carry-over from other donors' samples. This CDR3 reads CASRSRSSYNEQFF. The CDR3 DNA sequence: TGTGCCAGCAGGTCGAGGAGCTCCTACAATGAGCAGTTCTTC.